The source of this TCR beta chain is a study of T cells in Graves' hyperthyroidism and ophthalmopathy. The CDR3 spans 14 residues. Trimming took 0 bases from V and 0 from J, leaving 6 bases between them. Germline V gives CDR1 SGHRS, CDR2 YFSETQ. Template material for amplifying TCR beta CDR3 regions consisted of RNA transcripts. RT-PCR in the first round (using the HTBI primer set) targeted the TCR CDR3. TCRdb reprocessed the multiplex PCR reads with MiXCR, giving one entry per CDR3 protein. The table includes 600,000 to 700,000 distinct CDR3 sequences, approximately 15% detected once. Sample: blood. The sequence came from a woman between 40 and 55 years old with Graves' ophthalmopathy. V usage is TRBV5-1 and J usage is TRBJ1-1; the D is unclear. CDR3 sequence reads: CASSLADLNTEAFF. CDR3 coding DNA: TGCGCCAGCAGCTTGGCCGACTTGAACACTGAAGCTTTCTTT.